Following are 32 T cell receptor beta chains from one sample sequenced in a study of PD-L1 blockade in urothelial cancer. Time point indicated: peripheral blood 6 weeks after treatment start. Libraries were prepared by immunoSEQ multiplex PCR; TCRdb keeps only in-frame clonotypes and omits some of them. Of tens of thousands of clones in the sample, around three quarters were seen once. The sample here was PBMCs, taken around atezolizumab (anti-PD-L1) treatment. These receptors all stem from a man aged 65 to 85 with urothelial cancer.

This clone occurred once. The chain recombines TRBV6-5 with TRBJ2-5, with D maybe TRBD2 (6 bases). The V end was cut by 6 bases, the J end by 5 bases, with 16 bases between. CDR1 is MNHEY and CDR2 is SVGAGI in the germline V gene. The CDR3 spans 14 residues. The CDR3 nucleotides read TGTGCCAGCAGCCCGACTAGGGGTTGGGAGACCCAGTACTTC. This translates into CASSPTRGWETQYF.

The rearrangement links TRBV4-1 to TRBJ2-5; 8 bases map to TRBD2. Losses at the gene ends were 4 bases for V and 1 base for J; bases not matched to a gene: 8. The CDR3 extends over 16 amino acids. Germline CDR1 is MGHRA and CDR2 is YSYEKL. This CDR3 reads CASSPGLARTQETQYF. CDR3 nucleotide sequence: TGCGCCAGCAGCCCCGGACTAGCAAGGACCCAAGAGACCCAGTACTTC.

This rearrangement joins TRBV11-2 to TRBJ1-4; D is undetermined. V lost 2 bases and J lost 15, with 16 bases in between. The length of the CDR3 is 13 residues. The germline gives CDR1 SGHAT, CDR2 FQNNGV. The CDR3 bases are TGTGCCAGCAGCTTAATAGAAGGTGGAGAGTTGTTTTTT. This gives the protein CASSLIEGGELFF.

The CDR3 coding sequence is TGTGCCAGTAGTAGCGGGGAGGTGGAGACCCAGTACTTC. This codes for CASSSGEVETQYF. The rearrangement uses TRBV19 and TRBJ2-5; D is perhaps TRBD2 (6 bases). The CDR3 has 13 amino acids. CDR1 and CDR2 from the germline V gene are LNHDA and SQIVND (reference sequence). V was pared by 4 bases and J by 5 bases, with 11 bases between.

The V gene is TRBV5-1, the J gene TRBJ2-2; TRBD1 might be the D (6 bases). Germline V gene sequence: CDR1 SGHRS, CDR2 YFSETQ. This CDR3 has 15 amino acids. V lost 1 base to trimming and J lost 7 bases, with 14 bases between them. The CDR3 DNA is TGCGCCAGCAGCTTGACTAACAGGGCCAACGGGGAGCTGTTTTTT. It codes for CASSLTNRANGELFF.

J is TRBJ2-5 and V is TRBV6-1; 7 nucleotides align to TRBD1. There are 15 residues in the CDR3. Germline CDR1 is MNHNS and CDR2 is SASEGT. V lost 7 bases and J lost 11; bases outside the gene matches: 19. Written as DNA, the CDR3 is TGTGCCAGCAATGTTCCGGACAGGTCGTTGTATGAGCAGTACTTC. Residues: CASNVPDRSLYEQYF.

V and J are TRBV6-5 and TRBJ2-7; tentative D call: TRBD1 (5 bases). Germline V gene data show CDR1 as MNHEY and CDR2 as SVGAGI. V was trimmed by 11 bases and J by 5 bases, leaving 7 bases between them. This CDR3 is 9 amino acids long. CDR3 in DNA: TGTGCCTGGGGCCACGAGCAGTACTTC. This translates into CAWGHEQYF.

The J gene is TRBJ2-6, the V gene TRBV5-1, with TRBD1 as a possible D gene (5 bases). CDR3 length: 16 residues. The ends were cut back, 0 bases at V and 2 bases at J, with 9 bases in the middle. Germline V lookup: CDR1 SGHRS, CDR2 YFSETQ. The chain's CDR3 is CASSLGGRAGANVLTF. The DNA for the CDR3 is TGCGCCAGCAGCTTGGGGGGCAGGGCTGGGGCCAACGTCCTGACTTTC.

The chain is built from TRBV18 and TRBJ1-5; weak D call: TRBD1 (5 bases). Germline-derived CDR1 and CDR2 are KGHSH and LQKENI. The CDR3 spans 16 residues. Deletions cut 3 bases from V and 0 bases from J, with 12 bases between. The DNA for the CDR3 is TGTGCCAGCTCACCCTCGGTAAGGGGTAGCAATCAGCCCCAGCATTTT. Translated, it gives CASSPSVRGSNQPQHF. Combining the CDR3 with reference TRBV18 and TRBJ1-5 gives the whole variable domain NAGVMQNPRHLVRRRGQEARLRCSPMKGHSHVYWYRQLPEEGLKFMVYLQKENIIDESGMPKERFSAEFPKEGPSILRIQQVVRGDSAAYFCASSPSVRGSNQPQHFGDGTRLSIL.

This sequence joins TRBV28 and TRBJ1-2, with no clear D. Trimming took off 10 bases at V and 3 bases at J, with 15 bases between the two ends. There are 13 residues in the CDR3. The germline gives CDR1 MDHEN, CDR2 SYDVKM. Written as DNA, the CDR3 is TGTGCCATCATGGAACGGGAGGACTATGGCTACACCTTC. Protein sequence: CAIMEREDYGYTF.

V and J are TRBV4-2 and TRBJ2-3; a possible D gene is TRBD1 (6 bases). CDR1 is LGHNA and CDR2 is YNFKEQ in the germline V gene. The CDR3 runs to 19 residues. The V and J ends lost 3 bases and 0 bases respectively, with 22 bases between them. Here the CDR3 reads CASSQFAGMRGSSTDTQYF. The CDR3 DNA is TGTGCCAGCAGCCAGTTCGCGGGTATGAGGGGGTCTAGCACAGATACGCAGTATTTT.

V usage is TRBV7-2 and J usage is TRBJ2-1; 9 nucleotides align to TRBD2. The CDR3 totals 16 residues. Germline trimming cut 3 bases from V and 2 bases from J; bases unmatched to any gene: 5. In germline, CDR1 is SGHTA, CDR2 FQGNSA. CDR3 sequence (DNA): TGTGCCAGCAGCTTCAGCGGGAGGAGGACCTACAATGAGCAGTTCTTC. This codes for CASSFSGRRTYNEQFF.

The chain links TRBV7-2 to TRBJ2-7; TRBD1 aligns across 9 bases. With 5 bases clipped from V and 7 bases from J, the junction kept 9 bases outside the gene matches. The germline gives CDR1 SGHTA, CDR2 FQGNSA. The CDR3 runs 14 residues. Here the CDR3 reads CASSLTGGPAEQYF. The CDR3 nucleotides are TGTGCCAGCAGCCTCACAGGGGGCCCAGCGGAGCAGTACTTC.

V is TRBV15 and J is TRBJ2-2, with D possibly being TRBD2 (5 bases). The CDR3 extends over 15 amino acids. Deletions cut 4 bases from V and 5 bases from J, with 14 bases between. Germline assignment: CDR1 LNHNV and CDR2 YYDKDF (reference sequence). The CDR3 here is CATSNHQPGTGELFF. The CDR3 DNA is TGTGCCACCAGCAACCACCAACCGGGGACCGGGGAGCTGTTTTTT.

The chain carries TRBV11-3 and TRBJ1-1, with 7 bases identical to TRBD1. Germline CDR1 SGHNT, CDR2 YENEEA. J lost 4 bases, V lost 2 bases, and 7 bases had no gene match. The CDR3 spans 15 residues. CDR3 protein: CASSLSQGGFTEAFF. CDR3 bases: TGTGCCAGCAGCTTATCTCAGGGGGGTTTCACTGAAGCTTTCTTT.

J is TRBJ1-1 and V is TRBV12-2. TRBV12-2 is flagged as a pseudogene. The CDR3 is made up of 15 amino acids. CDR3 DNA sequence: TGTGCAAGTCGCTTAGGGGTAGCCGGCAACACTGAAGCTTTCTTT. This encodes CASRLGVAGNTEAFF.

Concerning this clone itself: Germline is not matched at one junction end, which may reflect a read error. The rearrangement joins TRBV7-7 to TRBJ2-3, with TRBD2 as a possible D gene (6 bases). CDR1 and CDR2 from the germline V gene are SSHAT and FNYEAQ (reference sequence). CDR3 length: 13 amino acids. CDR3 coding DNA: TGTGCTAGCAGCTTAGTTGCTAGCGAGACGCAGTATTTT. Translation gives CASSLVASETQYF.

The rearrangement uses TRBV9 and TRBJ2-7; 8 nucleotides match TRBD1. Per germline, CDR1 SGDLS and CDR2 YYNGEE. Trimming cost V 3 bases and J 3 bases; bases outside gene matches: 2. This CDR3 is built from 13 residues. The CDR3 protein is CASSAGTGYEQYF. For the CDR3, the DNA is TGTGCCAGCAGCGCCGGGACAGGCTACGAGCAGTACTTC.

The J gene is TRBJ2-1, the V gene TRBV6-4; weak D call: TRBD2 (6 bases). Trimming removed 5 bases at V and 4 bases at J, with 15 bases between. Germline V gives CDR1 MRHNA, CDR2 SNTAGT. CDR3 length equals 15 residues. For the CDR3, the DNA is TGTGCCAGCAGTCCCGCTCCGGGGGTGTACAATGAGCAGTTCTTC. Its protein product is CASSPAPGVYNEQFF.

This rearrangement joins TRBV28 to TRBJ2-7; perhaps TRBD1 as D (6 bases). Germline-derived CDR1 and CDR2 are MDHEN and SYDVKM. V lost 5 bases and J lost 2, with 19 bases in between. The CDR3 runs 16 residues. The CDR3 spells CASSGRQGRSTYEQYF. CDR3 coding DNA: TGTGCCAGCAGTGGCCGGCAGGGGCGATCAACCTACGAGCAGTACTTC.

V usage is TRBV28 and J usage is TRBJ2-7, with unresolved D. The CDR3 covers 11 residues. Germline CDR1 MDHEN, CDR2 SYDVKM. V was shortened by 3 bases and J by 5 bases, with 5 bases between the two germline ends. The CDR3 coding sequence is TGTGCCAGCAGTTTTCTCCACGAGCAGTACTTC. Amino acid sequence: CASSFLHEQYF. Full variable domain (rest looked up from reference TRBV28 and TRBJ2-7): DVKVTQSSRYLVKRTGEKVFLECVQDMDHENMFWYRQDPGLGLRLIYFSYDVKMKEKGDIPEGYSVSREKKERFSLILESASTNQTSMYLCASSFLHEQYFGPGTRLTVT.

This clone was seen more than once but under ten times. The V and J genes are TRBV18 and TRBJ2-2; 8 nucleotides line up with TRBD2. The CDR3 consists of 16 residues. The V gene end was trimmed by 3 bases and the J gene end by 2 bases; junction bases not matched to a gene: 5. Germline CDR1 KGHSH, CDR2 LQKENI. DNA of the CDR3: TGTGCCAGCTCACCGTTTACTAGCGGAAACACCGGGGAGCTGTTTTTT. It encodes CASSPFTSGNTGELFF.

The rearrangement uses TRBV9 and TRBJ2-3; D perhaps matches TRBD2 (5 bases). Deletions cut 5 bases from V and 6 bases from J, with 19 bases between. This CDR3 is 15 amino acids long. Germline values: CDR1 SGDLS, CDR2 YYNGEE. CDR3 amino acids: CASRRRNSGGDTQYF. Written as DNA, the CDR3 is TGTGCCAGCAGGAGGCGGAACTCCGGAGGCGATACGCAGTATTTT.

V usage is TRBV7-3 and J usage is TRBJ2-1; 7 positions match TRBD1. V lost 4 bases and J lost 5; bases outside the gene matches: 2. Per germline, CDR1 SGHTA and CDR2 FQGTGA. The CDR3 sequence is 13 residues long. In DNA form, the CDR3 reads TGTGCCAGCAGCTCAGGGACAGACAATGAGCAGTTCTTC. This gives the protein CASSSGTDNEQFF. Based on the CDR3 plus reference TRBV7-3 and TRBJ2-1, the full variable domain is GAGVSQTPSNKVTEKGKYVELRCDPISGHTALYWYRQSLGQGPEFLIYFQGTGAADDSGLPNDRFFAVRPEGSVSTLKIQRTERGDSAVYLCASSSGTDNEQFFGPGTRLTVL.

CDR3 sequence reads: CASSLRGRAAKNIQYF. The CDR3 nucleotides read TGTGCCAGCAGTTTACGTGGGCGGGCGGCCAAAAACATTCAGTACTTC. The chain combines TRBV27 with TRBJ2-4, with D possibly being TRBD2 (5 bases). The germline V gene has CDR1 MNHEY and CDR2 SMNVEV (reference sequence). Deletions cut 2 bases from V and 1 base from J, with 12 bases between. The CDR3 runs 16 residues.

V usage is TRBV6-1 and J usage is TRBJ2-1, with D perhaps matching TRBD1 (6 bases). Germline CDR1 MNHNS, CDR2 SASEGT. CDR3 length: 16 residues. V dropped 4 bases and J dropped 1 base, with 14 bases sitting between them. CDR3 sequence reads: CASSGQEHESYNEQFF. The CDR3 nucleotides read TGTGCCAGCAGTGGACAGGAACACGAATCCTACAATGAGCAGTTCTTC.

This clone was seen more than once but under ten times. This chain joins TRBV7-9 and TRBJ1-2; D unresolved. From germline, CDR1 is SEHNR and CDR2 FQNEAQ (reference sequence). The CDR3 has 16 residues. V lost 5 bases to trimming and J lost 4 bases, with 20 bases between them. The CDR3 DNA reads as TGTGCCAGCAGCCCCAGCACGGGAGGCCTTTCCTATGGCTACACCTTC. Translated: CASSPSTGGLSYGYTF. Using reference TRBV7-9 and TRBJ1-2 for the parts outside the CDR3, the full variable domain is DTGVSQNPRHKITKRGQNVTFRCDPISEHNRLYWYRQTLGQGPEFLTYFQNEAQLEKSRLLSDRFSAERPKGSFSTLEIQRTEQGDSAMYLCASSPSTGGLSYGYTFGSGTRLTVV.

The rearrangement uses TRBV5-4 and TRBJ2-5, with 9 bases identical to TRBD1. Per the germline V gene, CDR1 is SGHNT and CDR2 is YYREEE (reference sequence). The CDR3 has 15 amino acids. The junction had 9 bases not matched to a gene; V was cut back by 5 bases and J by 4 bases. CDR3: CASRWGQGRGETQYF. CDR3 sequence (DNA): TGTGCCAGCAGATGGGGACAGGGACGTGGAGAGACCCAGTACTTC.

The CDR3 region has the DNA TGTGCCAGCAGCTTAGATGTAGCGGGGCTACAAGAGACCCAGTACTTC. Translating it yields CASSLDVAGLQETQYF. This sequence joins TRBV11-2 and TRBJ2-5, with TRBD2 matching over 8 bases. The germline V gene encodes CDR1 SGHAT and CDR2 FQNNGV. V gave up 0 bases and J gave up 2 bases; unmatched junction bases: 5. This CDR3 has 16 amino acids.

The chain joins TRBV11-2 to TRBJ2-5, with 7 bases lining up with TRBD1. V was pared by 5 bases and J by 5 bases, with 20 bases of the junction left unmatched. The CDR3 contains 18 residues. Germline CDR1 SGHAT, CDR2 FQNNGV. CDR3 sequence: CASSRTGLLIRDIETQYF. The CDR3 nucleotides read TGTGCCAGCAGCCGGACAGGCCTACTGATTCGTGATATTGAGACCCAGTACTTC.

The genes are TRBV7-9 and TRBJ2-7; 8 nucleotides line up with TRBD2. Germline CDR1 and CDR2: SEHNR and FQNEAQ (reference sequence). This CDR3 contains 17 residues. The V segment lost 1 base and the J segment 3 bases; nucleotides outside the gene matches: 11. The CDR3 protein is CASSLGWRGDLFYEQYF. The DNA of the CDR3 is TGTGCCAGCAGCTTAGGATGGCGGGGGGACTTATTCTACGAGCAGTACTTC.

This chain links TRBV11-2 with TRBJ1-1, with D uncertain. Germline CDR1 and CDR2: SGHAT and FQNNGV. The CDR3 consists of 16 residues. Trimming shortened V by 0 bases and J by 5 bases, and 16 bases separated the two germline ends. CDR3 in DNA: TGTGCCAGCAGCTTAGATGCGGTTTTAGAGAGGACTGAAGCTTTCTTT. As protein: CASSLDAVLERTEAFF.